Shown below are 13 T cell receptor beta chains from a single sample sequenced in a study of blood T cells in healthy people across ages. Alongside a J-beta primer mix, a sample-barcoded 5' primer served in a second PCR lasting roughly 7 to 11 cycles. TCRdb independently ran MiXCR on the 5' RACE reads; one entry per CDR3 protein. In the table there are over a million distinct CDR3 sequences, around two fifths of which are singletons. Sample: blood. The source of these receptors is a woman aged 18-29 years in good health.

This clonotype was seen more than once but under ten times. The chain combines TRBV10-3 with TRBJ2-3; D is perhaps TRBD2 (6 bases). This CDR3 contains 13 residues. Trimming removed 7 bases at V and 1 base at J, with 9 bases between. Per germline, CDR1 ENHRY and CDR2 SYGVKD. The CDR3 DNA is TGTGCCATCAATTCGGGAGGCACAGATACGCAGTATTTT. Protein product: CAINSGGTDTQYF.

This clonotype was picked up a small number of times. The J gene is TRBJ1-5, the V gene TRBV15; 8 bases are shared with TRBD1. This CDR3 spans 16 amino acids. CDR1 and CDR2 (germline): LNHNV, YYDKDF (reference sequence). With 4 bases clipped from V and 4 bases from J, the junction kept 9 bases outside the gene matches. CDR3 DNA sequence: TGTGCCACCAGCACTCGGCGGACAGGGCAAAATCAGCCCCAGCATTTT. Protein sequence: CATSTRRTGQNQPQHF.

This clonotype came up a few times. The chain recombines TRBV7-9 with TRBJ2-5; TRBD2 matches 13 bases. In germline, CDR1 is SEHNR, CDR2 FQNEAQ (reference sequence). V was clipped by 5 bases and J by 2 bases; unmatched bases: 11. The CDR3 runs 18 residues. CDR3 sequence (DNA): TGTGCCAGCAGCCTACGACTAGCGGGGGGAGGAAAGCAAGAGACCCAGTACTTC. As protein: CASSLRLAGGGKQETQYF.

This chain links TRBV11-2 with TRBJ2-7; 7 bases are a match to TRBD1. The J call may be mistaken, given a closer DNA end match to TRBJ2-5. Germline V gives CDR1 SGHAT, CDR2 FQNNGV. There are 14 residues in the CDR3. This chain's CDR3 is CASSPGTEVETQYF. DNA of the CDR3: TGTGCCAGCAGCCCCGGGACAGAAGTAGAGACCCAGTACTTC.

This chain connects TRBV12-3 or TRBV12-4 to TRBJ1-2; D uncertain. The CDR3 runs to 16 residues. The ends were cut back, 1 base at V and 7 bases at J, with 19 bases in the middle. CDR3: CASSLGGRSPGSGYTF. CDR3 coding DNA: TGTGCCAGCAGTTTAGGCGGACGGTCCCCGGGTTCTGGCTACACCTTC.

This clonotype has more than one count but fewer than ten. V usage is TRBV7-2 and J usage is TRBJ1-2; 7 nucleotides line up with TRBD1. Germline trimming cut 6 bases from V and 6 bases from J; bases unmatched to any gene: 10. Germline V CDR1 and CDR2: SGHTA, FQGNSA. The CDR3 totals 14 residues. The CDR3 is CASSAGTEYHGYTF. In nucleotides, the CDR3 is TGTGCCAGCAGTGCCGGGACAGAGTACCATGGCTACACCTTC.

The rearrangement uses TRBV20-1 and TRBJ2-1, with 11 positions matching TRBD2. With 4 bases clipped from V and 6 bases from J, the junction kept 11 bases outside the gene matches. There are 16 residues in the CDR3. The germline V gene has CDR1 DFQATT and CDR2 SNEGSKA (reference sequence). The CDR3 DNA reads TGCAGTGCTATGGGACTAGCGGTGGCGGGGGCCAATGAGCAGTTCTTC. This encodes CSAMGLAVAGANEQFF.

The chain is built from TRBV24-1 and TRBJ2-5; D remains unclear. Trimming took off 6 bases at V and 7 bases at J, with 11 bases between the two ends. Per germline, CDR1 KGHDR and CDR2 SFDVKD. The CDR3 spans 12 residues. CDR3 sequence: CATSSGSGTQYF. As DNA, the CDR3 is TGTGCCACCAGTTCGGGTAGTGGGACCCAGTACTTC.

The J gene is TRBJ2-7, the V gene TRBV28; the D gene could be TRBD1 or TRBD2 (5 bases each). Germline V lookup: CDR1 MDHEN, CDR2 SYDVKM. There are 16 residues in the CDR3. Trimming stripped 6 bases from V and 7 bases from J, with 25 bases between. This CDR3 is CASSDISPGALNEQYF. CDR3 DNA: TGTGCCAGCAGCGACATTAGCCCCGGGGCCCTTAATGAGCAGTACTTC.

This clonotype was seen at least ten times. The chain links TRBV29-1 to TRBJ2-7, with 9 nucleotides matching TRBD2. The V and J ends lost 3 bases and 3 bases, in that order; junction bases with no gene match: 6. The germline V gene has CDR1 SQVTM and CDR2 ANQGSEA. CDR3 length: 14 amino acids. The CDR3 DNA follows: TGCAGCGTTGAGTATAGCGGGGGATTCTACGAGCAGTACTTC. This encodes CSVEYSGGFYEQYF.

This chain links TRBV27 with TRBJ2-5; TRBD2 agrees at 11 bases. Germline loops: CDR1 MNHEY, CDR2 SMNVEV (reference sequence). This CDR3 has 15 residues. V was clipped by 4 bases and J by 4 bases; unmatched bases: 5. The CDR3 here is CASSSLTSGVETQYF. CDR3 coding DNA: TGTGCCAGCAGTTCCTTGACTAGCGGGGTAGAGACCCAGTACTTC.

The chain carries TRBV6-5 and TRBJ2-7; 7 bases line up with TRBD2. The junction had 14 bases not matched to a gene; V was cut back by 7 bases and J by 5 bases. This CDR3 comprises 15 residues. Germline V CDR1 and CDR2: MNHEY, SVGAGI. The CDR3 region is CASTLYIGGYHEQYF. The DNA of the CDR3 is TGTGCCAGCACACTTTATATCGGGGGGTACCACGAGCAGTACTTC.

The chain combines TRBV5-4 with TRBJ2-3; D is ambiguous. V shed 8 bases and J shed 5 bases, with 15 bases lying between them. The germline CDR1 and CDR2 sequences are SGHNT and YYREEE (reference sequence). The CDR3 is 13 amino acids. The CDR3 DNA sequence: TGTGCCAGTGCACGATCGCGTTTAGATACGCAGTATTTT. It yields the protein CASARSRLDTQYF.